The subject of this entry is one TCR beta chain. As yet, its antigen is unknown. Primers: 60 Vbeta forward and 13 Jbeta reverse. Sequencing used immunoSEQ multiplex PCR; TCRdb keeps in-frame clones, though not all of them. The sample yields 110,000 or so clones, roughly 82% seen once. CDR1 and CDR2 from the germline V gene are SGDLS and YYNGEE. Between the trimmed V and J ends, which lost 1 base and 3 bases, there was a span of 7 bases. The CDR3 sequence is 13 residues long. The sample originates from a study of cytomegalovirus exposure and HLA in healthy donors. Notes on the study in general: CMV serostatus was the sole immune exposure information available. A classifier reportedly called cytomegalovirus status with high sensitivity and specificity.

Sequenced sample: PBMCs. The sequence came from a middle-aged woman in good health and CMV-seropositive. This chain uses TRBV9 with TRBJ1-1; D is undetermined. The CDR3, as DNA: TGTGCCAGCAGCGTATCGGTGTACACTGAAGCTTTCTTT. Its translation: CASSVSVYTEAFF.